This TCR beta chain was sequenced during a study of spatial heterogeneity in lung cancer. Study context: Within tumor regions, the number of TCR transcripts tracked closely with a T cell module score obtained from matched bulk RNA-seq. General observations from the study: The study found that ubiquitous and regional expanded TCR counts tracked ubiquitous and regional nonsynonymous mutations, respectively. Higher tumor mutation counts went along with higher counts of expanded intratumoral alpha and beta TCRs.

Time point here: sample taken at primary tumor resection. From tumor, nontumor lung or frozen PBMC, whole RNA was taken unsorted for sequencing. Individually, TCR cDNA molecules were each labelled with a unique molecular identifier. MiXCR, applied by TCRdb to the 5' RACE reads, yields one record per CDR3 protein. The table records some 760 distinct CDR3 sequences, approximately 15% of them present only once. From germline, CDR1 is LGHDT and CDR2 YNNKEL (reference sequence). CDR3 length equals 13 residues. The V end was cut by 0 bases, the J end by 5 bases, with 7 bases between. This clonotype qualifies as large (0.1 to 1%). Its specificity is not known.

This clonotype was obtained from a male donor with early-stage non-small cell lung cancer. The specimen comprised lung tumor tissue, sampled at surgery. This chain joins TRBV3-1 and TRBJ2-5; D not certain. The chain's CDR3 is CASSQDLVETQYF. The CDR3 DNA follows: TGTGCCAGCAGCCAAGATCTCGTTGAGACCCAGTACTTC.